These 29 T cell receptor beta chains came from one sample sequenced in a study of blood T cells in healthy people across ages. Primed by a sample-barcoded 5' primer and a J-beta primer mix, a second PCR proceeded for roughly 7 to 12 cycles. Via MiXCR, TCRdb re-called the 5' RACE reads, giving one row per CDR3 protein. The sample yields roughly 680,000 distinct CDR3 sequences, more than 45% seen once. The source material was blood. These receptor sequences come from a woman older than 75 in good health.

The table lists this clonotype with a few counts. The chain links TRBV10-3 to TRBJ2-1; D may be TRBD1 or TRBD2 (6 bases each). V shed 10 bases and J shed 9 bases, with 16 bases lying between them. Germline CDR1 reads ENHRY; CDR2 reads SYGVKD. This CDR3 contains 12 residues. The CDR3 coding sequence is TGTGCCACCGGCTCTCGGGGGCGTGAGCAGTTCTTC. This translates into CATGSRGREQFF.

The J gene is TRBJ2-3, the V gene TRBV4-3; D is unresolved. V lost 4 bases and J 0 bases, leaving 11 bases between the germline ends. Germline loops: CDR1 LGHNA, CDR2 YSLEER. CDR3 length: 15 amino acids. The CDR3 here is CASSPWASSTDTQYF. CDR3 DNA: TGCGCCAGCAGCCCGTGGGCGTCGAGCACAGATACGCAGTATTTT.

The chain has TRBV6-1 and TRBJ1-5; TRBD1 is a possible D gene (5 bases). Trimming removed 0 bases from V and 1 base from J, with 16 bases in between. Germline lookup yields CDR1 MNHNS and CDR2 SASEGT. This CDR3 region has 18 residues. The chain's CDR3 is CASSEAVTDSESNQPQHF. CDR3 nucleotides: TGTGCCAGCAGTGAAGCGGTAACAGACAGTGAGAGCAATCAGCCCCAGCATTTT.

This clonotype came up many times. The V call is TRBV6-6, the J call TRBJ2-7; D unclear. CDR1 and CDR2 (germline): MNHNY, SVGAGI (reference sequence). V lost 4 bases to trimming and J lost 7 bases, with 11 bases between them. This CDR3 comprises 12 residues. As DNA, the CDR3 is TGTGCCAGCAGTTCCTCACCAGGAGAGCAGTACTTC. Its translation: CASSSSPGEQYF.

The CDR3 region is CASSLASRAEQFF. The CDR3 nucleotides are TGTGCCAGCAGCTTGGCAAGCCGGGCTGAGCAGTTCTTC. The chain recombines TRBV5-6 with TRBJ2-1; no definite D call. The CDR3 spans 13 residues. Looked up from germline, CDR1 is SGHDT and CDR2 is YYEEEE. The V end lost 0 bases, the J end lost 9 bases, and 10 bases lay between the germline ends.

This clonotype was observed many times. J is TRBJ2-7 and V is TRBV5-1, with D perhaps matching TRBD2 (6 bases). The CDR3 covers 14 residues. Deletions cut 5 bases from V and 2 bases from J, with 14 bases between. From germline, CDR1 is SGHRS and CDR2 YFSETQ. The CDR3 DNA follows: TGCGCCAGCAGTCGGCGGGATGGCACCTACGAGCAGTACTTC. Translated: CASSRRDGTYEQYF.

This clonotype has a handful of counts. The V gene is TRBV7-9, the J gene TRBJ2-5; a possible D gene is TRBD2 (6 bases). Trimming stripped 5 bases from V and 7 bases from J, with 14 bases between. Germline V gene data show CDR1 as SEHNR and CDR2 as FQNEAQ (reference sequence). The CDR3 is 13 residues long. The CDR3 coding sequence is TGTGCCAGCAGCCGGACGGGGGAAGGGACCCAGTACTTC. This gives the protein CASSRTGEGTQYF.

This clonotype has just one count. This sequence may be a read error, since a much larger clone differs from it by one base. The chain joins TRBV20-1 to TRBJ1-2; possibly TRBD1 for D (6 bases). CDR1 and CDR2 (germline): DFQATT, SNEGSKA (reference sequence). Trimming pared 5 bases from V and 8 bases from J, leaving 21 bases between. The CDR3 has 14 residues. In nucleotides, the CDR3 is TGCAGTGCTCCTGACAGGCAGAATATTGGCGGCTACACCTTC. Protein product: CSAPDRQNIGGYTF.

CDR3: CASSQVGGGGTNEQFF. CDR3 in DNA: TGTGCCAGCAGCCAAGTCGGCGGGGGGGGGACCAATGAGCAGTTCTTC. The rearrangement links TRBV4-2 to TRBJ2-1, with TRBD2 matching over 9 bases. CDR1 is LGHNA, CDR2 YNFKEQ, per germline. V gave up 1 base and J gave up 6 bases; unmatched junction bases: 7. The CDR3 extends over 16 amino acids.

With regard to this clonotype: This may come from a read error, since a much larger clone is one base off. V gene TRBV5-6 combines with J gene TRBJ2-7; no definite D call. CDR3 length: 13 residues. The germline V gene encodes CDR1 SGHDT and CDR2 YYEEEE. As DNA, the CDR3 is TGTGTCAGCAGCTTGTACCGTGAGGACGAGCAGTACTTC. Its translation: CVSSLYREDEQYF.

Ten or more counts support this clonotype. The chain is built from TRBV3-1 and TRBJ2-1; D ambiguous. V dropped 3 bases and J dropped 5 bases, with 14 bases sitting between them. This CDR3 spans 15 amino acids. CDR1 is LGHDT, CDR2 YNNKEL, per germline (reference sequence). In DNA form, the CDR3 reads TGTGCCAGCAGCCACCCCCGGGCCTTGCACAATGAGCAGTTCTTC. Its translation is CASSHPRALHNEQFF.

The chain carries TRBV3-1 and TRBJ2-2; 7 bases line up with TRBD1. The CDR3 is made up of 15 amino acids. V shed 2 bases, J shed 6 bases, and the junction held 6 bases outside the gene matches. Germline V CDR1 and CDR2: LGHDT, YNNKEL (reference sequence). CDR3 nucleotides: TGTGCCAGCAGCCAAAGGACAGGTGGAGCCGGGGAGCTGTTTTTT. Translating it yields CASSQRTGGAGELFF.

The CDR3 sequence is CSARDVRVRQGVYEQYF. The DNA of the CDR3 is TGCAGTGCTAGAGACGTCCGTGTCCGACAAGGGGTATACGAGCAGTACTTC. This chain links TRBV20-1 with TRBJ2-7; possibly TRBD1 for D (5 bases). The germline V gene encodes CDR1 DFQATT and CDR2 SNEGSKA (reference sequence). The CDR3 has 17 residues. The V and J ends lost 0 bases and 4 bases respectively, with 22 bases between them.

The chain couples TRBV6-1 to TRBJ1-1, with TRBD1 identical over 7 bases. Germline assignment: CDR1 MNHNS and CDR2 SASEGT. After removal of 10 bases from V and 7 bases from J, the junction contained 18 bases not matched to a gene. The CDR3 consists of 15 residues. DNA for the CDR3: TGTGCCATCCTTAAGGGGGCCTGGGTTTTGAATGAAGCTTTCTTT. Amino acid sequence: CAILKGAWVLNEAFF.

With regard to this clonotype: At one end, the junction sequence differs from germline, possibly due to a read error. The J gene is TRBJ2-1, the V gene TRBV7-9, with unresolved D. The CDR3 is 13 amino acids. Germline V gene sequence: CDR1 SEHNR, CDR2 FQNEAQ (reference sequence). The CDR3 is CASSLDWSNERFF. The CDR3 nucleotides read TGTGCCAGCAGTCTCGACTGGTCCAATGAGCGGTTCTTC. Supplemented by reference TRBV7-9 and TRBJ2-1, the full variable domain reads DTGVSQNPRHKITKRGQNVTFRCDPISEHNRLYWYRQTLGQGPEFLTYFQNEAQLEKSRLLSDRFSAERPKGSFSTLEIQRTEQGDSAMYLCASSLDWSNERFFGPGTRLTVL.

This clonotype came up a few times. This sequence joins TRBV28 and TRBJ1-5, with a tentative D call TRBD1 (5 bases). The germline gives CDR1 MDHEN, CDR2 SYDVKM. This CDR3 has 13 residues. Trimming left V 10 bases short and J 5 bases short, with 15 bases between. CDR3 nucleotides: TGTGCCACCAAGAGAGGGGTCCATCAGCCCCAGCATTTT. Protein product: CATKRGVHQPQHF.

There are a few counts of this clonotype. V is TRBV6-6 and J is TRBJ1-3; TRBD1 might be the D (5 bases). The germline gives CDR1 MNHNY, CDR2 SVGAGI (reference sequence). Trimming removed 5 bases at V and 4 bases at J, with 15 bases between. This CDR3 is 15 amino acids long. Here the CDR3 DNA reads TGTGCCAGCAGTCCACGGGGGATAGCGGGAAACACCATATATTTT. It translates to CASSPRGIAGNTIYF.

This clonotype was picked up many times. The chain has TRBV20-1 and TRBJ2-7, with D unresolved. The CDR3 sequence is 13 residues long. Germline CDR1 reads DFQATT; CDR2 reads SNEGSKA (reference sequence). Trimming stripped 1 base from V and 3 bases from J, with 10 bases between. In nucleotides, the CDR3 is TGCAGTGCTAGAGTTTCAGGAAACTACGAGCAGTACTTC. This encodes CSARVSGNYEQYF.

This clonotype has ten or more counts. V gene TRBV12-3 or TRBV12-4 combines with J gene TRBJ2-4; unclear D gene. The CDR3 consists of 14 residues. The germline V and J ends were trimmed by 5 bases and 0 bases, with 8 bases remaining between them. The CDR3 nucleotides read TGTGCCAGCAGTAGGGCCTTAGCCAAAAACATTCAGTACTTC. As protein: CASSRALAKNIQYF.

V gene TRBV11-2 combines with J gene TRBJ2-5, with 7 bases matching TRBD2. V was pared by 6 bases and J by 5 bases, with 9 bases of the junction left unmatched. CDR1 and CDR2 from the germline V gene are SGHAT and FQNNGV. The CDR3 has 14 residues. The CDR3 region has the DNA TGTGCCAGCAGGTCTGGGCGGGGGAAGGAGACCCAGTACTTC. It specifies CASRSGRGKETQYF. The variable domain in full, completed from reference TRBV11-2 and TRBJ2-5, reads EAGVAQSPRYKIIEKRQSVAFWCNPISGHATLYWYQQILGQGPKLLIQFQNNGVVDDSQLPKDRFSAERLKGVDSTLKIQPAKLEDSAVYLCASRSGRGKETQYFGPGTRLLVL.

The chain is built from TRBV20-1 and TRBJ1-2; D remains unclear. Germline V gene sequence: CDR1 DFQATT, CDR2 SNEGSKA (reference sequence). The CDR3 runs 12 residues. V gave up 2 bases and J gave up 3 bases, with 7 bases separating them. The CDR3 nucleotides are TGCAGTGCTAGAACAGCCGACTATGGCTACACCTTC. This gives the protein CSARTADYGYTF.

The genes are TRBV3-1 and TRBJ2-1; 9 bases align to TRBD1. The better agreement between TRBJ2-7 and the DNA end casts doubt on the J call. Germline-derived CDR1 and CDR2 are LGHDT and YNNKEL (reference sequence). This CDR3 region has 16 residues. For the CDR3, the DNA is TGTGCCAGCAGCCGCCCTACAGGGGGCTTCGTCGACGAGCAGTACTTC. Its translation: CASSRPTGGFVDEQYF.

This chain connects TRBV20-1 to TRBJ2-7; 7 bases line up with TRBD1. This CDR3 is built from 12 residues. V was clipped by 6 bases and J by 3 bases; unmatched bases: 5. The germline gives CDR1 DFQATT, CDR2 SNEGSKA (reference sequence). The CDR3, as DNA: TGCAGTGCAGGCGGACAGGTCTACGAGCAGTACTTC. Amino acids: CSAGGQVYEQYF.

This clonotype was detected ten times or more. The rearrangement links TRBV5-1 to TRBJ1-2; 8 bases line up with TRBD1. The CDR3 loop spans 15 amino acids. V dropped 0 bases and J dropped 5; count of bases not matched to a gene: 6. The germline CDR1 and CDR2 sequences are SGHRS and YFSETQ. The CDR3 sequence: CASSLVGTGLYGYTF. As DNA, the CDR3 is TGCGCCAGCAGCTTGGTCGGGACAGGACTTTATGGCTACACCTTC.

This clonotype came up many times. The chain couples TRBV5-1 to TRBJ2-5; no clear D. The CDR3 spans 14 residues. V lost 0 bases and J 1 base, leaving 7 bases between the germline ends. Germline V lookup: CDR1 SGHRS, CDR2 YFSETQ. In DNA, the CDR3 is TGCGCCAGCAGCTTGGCCCAATTCCAAGAGACCCAGTACTTC. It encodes CASSLAQFQETQYF.

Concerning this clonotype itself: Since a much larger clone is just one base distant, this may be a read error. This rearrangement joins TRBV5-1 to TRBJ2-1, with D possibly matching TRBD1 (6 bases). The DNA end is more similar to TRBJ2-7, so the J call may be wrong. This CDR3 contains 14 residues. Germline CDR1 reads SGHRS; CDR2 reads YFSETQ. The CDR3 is CASRNAGDYNEQYF. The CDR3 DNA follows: TGCGCCAGCAGAAACGCAGGGGATTACAATGAGCAGTACTTC.

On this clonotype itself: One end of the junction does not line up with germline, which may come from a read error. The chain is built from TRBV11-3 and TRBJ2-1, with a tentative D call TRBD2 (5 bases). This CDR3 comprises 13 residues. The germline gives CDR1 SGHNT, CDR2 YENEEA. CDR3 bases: TGTGCCGGCAGCTTAGGACGGGGTAATGAGCAGTTCTTC. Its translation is CAGSLGRGNEQFF.

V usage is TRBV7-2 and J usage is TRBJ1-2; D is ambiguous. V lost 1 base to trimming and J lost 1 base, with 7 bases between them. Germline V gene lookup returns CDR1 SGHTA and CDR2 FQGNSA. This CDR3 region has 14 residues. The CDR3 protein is CASSLEADNYGYTF. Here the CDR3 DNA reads TGTGCCAGCAGCTTAGAGGCGGATAACTATGGCTACACCTTC.

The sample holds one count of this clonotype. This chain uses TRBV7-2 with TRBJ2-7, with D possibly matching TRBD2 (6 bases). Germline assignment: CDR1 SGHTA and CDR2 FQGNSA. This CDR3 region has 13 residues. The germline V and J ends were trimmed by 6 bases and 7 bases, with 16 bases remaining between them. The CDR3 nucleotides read TGTGCCAGCAGTCCGGGGACTCGTAGGGAGCAGTACTTC. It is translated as CASSPGTRREQYF.